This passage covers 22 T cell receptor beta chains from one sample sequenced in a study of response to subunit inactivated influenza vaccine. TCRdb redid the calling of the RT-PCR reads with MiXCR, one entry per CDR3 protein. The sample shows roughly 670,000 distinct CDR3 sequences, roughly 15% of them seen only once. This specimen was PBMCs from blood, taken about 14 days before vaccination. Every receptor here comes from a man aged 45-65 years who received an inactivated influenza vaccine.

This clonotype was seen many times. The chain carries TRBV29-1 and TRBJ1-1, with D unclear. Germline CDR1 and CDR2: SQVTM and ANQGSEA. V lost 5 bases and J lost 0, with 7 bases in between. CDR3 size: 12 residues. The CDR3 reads CSVYGVNTEAFF. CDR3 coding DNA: TGCAGCGTTTACGGGGTGAACACTGAAGCTTTCTTT.

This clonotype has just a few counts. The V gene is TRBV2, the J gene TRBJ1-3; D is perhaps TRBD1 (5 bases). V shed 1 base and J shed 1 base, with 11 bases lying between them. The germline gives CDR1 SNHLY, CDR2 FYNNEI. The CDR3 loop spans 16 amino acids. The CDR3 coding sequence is TGTGCCAGCAGTGAAGGGCGGGGGATTTCTGGAAACACCATATATTTT. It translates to CASSEGRGISGNTIYF.

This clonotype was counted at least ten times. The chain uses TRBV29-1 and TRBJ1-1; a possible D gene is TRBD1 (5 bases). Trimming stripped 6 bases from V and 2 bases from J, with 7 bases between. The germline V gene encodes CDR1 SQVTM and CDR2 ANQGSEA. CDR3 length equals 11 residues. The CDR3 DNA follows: TGCAGCGTGACAGCCAACACTGAAGCTTTCTTT. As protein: CSVTANTEAFF.

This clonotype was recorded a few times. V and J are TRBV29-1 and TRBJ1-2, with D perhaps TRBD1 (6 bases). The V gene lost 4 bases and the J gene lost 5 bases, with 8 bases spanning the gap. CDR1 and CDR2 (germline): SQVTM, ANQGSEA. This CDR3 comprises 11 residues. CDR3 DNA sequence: TGCAGCGTTGGAGGACAGTATGGCTACACCTTC. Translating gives CSVGGQYGYTF.

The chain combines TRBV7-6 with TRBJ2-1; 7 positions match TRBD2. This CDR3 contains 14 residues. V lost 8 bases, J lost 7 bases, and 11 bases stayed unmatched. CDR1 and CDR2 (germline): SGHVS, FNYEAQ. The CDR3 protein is CASAVQRGDNEQFF. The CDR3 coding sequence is TGTGCCAGCGCGGTCCAGCGGGGTGATAATGAGCAGTTCTTC.

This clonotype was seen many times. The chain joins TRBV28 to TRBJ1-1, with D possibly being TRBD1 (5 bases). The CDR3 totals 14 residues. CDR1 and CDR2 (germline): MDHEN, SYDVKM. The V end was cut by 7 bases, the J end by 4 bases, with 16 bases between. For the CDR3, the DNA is TGTGCCAGCACCGTCCAGGGACGGGCCACTGAAGCTTTCTTT. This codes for CASTVQGRATEAFF.

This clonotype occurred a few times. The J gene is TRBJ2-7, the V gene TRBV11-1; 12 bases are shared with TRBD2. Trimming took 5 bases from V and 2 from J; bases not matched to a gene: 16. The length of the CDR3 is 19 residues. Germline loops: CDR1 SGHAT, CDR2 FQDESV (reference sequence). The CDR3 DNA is TGTGCCAGCAGCACCCGGAGACTAGCGGGAGATTTTGGCCCCTACGAGCAGTACTTC. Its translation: CASSTRRLAGDFGPYEQYF.

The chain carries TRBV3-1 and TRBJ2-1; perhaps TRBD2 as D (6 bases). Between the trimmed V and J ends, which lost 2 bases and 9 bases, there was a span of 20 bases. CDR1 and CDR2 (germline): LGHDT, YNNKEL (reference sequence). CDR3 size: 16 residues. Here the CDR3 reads CASSQWLARTSGEQFF. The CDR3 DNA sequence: TGTGCCAGCAGCCAATGGCTAGCGAGAACCTCTGGTGAGCAGTTCTTC.

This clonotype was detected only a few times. CDR3 bases: TGTGCCAGCAGTGAATTGCAGAAAGGGGGCACAGATACGCAGTATTTT. It translates to CASSELQKGGTDTQYF. The J gene is TRBJ2-3, the V gene TRBV25-1, with D maybe TRBD1 (5 bases). Germline assignment: CDR1 MGHDK and CDR2 SYGVNS. V was pared by 1 base and J by 1 base, with 12 bases between. CDR3 length: 16 amino acids.

CDR3 sequence: CASSSDRGVVAVQYF. The CDR3 nucleotides read TGTGCCAGCAGCTCAGACAGGGGGGTGGTGGCTGTCCAGTACTTC. This sequence joins TRBV7-2 and TRBJ2-5, with 9 bases identical to TRBD1. The trim removed 4 bases at V and 10 bases at J, leaving 13 bases unmatched. CDR3 length: 15 amino acids. Germline CDR1 is SGHTA and CDR2 is FQGNSA.

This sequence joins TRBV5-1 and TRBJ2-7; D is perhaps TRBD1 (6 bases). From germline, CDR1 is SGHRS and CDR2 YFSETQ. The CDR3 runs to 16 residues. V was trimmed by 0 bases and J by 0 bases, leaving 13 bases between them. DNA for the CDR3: TGCGCCAGCAGCTTGGATTTCGGCAGGGGCTCCTACGAGCAGTACTTC. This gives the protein CASSLDFGRGSYEQYF.

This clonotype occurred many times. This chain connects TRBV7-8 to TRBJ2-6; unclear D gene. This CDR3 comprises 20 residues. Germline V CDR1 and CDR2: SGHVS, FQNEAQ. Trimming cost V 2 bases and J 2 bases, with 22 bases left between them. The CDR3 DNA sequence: TGTGCCAGCAGCTTAAGCTGGCTTCTAGATTACTCTCCTGGGGCCAACGTCCTGACTTTC. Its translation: CASSLSWLLDYSPGANVLTF.

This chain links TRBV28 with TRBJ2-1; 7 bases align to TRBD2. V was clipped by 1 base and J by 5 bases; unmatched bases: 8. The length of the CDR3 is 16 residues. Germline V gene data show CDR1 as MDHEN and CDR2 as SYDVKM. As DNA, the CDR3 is TGTGCCAGCAGTTTATTTGGGGGGGGTCCCGACAATGAGCAGTTCTTC. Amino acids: CASSLFGGGPDNEQFF. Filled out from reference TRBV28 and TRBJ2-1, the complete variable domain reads DVKVTQSSRYLVKRTGEKVFLECVQDMDHENMFWYRQDPGLGLRLIYFSYDVKMKEKGDIPEGYSVSREKKERFSLILESASTNQTSMYLCASSLFGGGPDNEQFFGPGTRLTVL.

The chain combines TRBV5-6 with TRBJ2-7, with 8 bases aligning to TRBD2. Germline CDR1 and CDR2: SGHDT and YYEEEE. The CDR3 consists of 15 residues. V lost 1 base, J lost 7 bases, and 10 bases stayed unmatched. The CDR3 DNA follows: TGTGCCAGCAGCTTGAACGGGGGGGAAAGAGGAGAGCAGTACTTC. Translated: CASSLNGGERGEQYF. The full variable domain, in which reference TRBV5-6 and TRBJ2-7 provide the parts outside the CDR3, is DAGVTQSPTHLIKTRGQQVTLRCSPKSGHDTVSWYQQALGQGPQFIFQYYEEEERQRGNFPDRFSGHQFPNYSSELNVNALLLGDSALYLCASSLNGGERGEQYFGPGTRLTVT.

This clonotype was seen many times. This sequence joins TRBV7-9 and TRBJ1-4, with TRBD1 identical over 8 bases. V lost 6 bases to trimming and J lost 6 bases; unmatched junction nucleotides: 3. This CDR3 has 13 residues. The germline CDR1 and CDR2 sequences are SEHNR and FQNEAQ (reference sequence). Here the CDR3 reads CASRGQGDEKLFF. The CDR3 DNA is TGTGCCAGCAGAGGACAGGGTGATGAAAAACTGTTTTTT.

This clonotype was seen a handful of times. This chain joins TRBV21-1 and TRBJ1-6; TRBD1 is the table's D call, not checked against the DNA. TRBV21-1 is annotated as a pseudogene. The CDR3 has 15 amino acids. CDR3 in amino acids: CASSLRDQTNSPLHF. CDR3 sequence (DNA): TGTGCCAGCAGCCTACGGGACCAAACTAATTCACCCCTCCACTTT.

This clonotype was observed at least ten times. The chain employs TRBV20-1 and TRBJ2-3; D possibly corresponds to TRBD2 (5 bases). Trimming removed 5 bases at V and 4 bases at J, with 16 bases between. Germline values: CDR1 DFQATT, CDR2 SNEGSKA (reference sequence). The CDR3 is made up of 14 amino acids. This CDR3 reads CSADRERVSDTQYF. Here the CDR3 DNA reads TGCAGTGCTGATCGGGAAAGGGTATCAGATACGCAGTATTTT.

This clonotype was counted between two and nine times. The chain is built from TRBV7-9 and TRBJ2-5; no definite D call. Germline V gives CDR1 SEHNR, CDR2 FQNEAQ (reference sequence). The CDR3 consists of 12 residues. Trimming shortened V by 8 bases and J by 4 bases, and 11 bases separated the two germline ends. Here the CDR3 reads CASGPSRETQYF. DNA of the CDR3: TGTGCCAGCGGACCAAGTAGAGAGACCCAGTACTTC.

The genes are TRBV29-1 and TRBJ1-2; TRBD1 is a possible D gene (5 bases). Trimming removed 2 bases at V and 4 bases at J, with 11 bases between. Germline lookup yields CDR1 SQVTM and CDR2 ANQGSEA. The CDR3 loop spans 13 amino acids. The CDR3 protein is CSVELQGSYGYTF. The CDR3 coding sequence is TGCAGCGTTGAACTCCAGGGAAGCTATGGCTACACCTTC.

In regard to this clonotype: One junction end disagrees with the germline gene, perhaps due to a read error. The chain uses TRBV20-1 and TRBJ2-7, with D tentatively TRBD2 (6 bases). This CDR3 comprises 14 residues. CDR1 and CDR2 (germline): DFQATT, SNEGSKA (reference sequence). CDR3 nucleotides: TGCAGTGCAAGAGGACTACAAAGCTCCTACGAGCAGTACTTC. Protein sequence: CSARGLQSSYEQYF.

The CDR3 spells CASSHRTGGLDEQYF. In DNA form, the CDR3 reads TGTGCCAGCAGCCACCGGACAGGGGGTTTGGACGAGCAGTACTTC. The chain uses TRBV14 and TRBJ2-7; the match to TRBD1 covers 10 bases. The CDR3 is made up of 15 amino acids. V lost 3 bases to trimming and J lost 5 bases; unmatched junction nucleotides: 7. Per germline, CDR1 SGHDN and CDR2 FVKESK.

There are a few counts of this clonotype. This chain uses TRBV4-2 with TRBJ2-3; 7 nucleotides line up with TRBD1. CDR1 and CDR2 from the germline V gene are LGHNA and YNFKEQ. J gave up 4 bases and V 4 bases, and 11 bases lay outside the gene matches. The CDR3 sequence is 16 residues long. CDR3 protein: CASSRGERGRADTQYF. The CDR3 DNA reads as TGTGCCAGCAGCCGCGGTGAGAGGGGGCGCGCAGATACGCAGTATTTT.